The rows below give T cell receptor beta chains drawn from one sample of a study of blood T cell repertoires in COVID-19. The protocol was immunoSEQ multiplex PCR, while the TCRdb copy is restricted to in-frame clones and leaves out a portion. The table includes some 110,000 clones, roughly nine tenths detected once. What was sequenced was peripheral blood. The receptors shown here come from a human donor with active COVID-19. The donor label of this sample is uncertain. Each CDR3 is given with its conserved first and last residue. Fields, in order: D gene, CDR3 length, clone size, J gene, V gene, CDR3 protein, CDR3 DNA. The D gene is left open where the match is weak. Some rows have no size entry. The others give once, few or many, or a class for an expanded clone.

D gene: NA; CDR3 length: 18; clone size: NA; J gene: TRBJ1-2; V gene: TRBV10-2; CDR3 protein: CASSELLSAQGGLKGYTF; CDR3 DNA: TGCGCCAGCAGTGAGCTTCTTTCGGCCCAGGGTGGCCTTAAGGGCTACACCTTC
D gene: NA; CDR3 length: 15; clone size: NA; J gene: TRBJ1-5; V gene: TRBV30; CDR3 protein: CAWSAGSGINQPQHF; CDR3 DNA: TGTGCCTGGAGTGCCGGTTCAGGTATCAATCAGCCCCAGCATTTT
D gene: TRBD1; CDR3 length: 17; clone size: once; J gene: TRBJ1-3; V gene: TRBV4-3; CDR3 protein: CASSQVFQGARRNTIYF; CDR3 DNA: TGCGCCAGCAGCCAAGTTTTCCAGGGGGCAAGAAGAAACACCATATATTTT
D gene: TRBD1; CDR3 length: 15; clone size: NA; J gene: TRBJ2-7; V gene: TRBV5-4; CDR3 protein: CASSEGQAVPYEQYF; CDR3 DNA: TGTGCCAGCAGTGAGGGACAGGCGGTCCCCTACGAGCAGTACTTC
D gene: NA; CDR3 length: 16; clone size: NA; J gene: TRBJ1-4; V gene: TRBV15; CDR3 protein: CATSRGSREANEKLFF; CDR3 DNA: TGTGCCACCAGCAGAGGGAGCAGGGAGGCTAATGAAAAACTGTTTTTT
D gene: NA; CDR3 length: 18; clone size: NA; J gene: TRBJ1-3; V gene: TRBV13; CDR3 protein: CASSPRVWAGTSGNTIYF; CDR3 DNA: TGTGCCAGCAGCCCACGCGTCTGGGCGGGGACCTCTGGAAACACCATATATTTT
D gene: NA; CDR3 length: 13; clone size: NA; J gene: TRBJ1-4; V gene: TRBV18; CDR3 protein: CASSPGRGEKLFF; CDR3 DNA: TGTGCCAGCTCCCCAGGTCGGGGTGAAAAACTGTTTTTT
D gene: TRBD2; CDR3 length: 15; clone size: NA; J gene: TRBJ2-1; V gene: TRBV6-5; CDR3 protein: CASRSLAGEYNEQFF; CDR3 DNA: TGTGCCAGCAGGTCTCTAGCGGGGGAATACAATGAGCAGTTCTTC
D gene: NA; CDR3 length: 13; clone size: NA; J gene: TRBJ1-1; V gene: TRBV7-2; CDR3 protein: CASSFTGGTEAFF; CDR3 DNA: TGTGCCAGCAGCTTTACGGGGGGCACTGAAGCTTTCTTT
D gene: TRBD2; CDR3 length: 15; clone size: NA; J gene: TRBJ2-5; V gene: TRBV20-1; CDR3 protein: CSASPLAGDQETQYF; CDR3 DNA: TGCAGTGCTAGTCCACTAGCGGGGGACCAAGAGACCCAGTACTTC
D gene: NA; CDR3 length: 14; clone size: NA; J gene: TRBJ2-7; V gene: TRBV2; CDR3 protein: CASSDRASSYEQYF; CDR3 DNA: TGTGCCAGCAGTGATCGGGCTAGCAGCTACGAGCAGTACTTC
D gene: TRBD1; CDR3 length: 14; clone size: NA; J gene: TRBJ1-1; V gene: TRBV29-1; CDR3 protein: CSVEYVTGGGTAFF; CDR3 DNA: TGCAGCGTTGAATACGTGACAGGGGGCGGCACGGCTTTCTTT
D gene: NA; CDR3 length: 14; clone size: NA; J gene: TRBJ1-6; V gene: TRBV25-1; CDR3 protein: CASSEAQWNSPLHF; CDR3 DNA: TGTGCCAGCAGTGAAGCACAGTGGAATTCACCCCTCCACTTT
D gene: TRBD1; CDR3 length: 14; clone size: NA; J gene: TRBJ1-1; V gene: TRBV19; CDR3 protein: CASRTTGGNTEAFF; CDR3 DNA: TGTGCCAGTAGAACGACAGGGGGAAACACTGAAGCTTTCTTT
D gene: NA; CDR3 length: 14; clone size: NA; J gene: TRBJ2-3; V gene: TRBV7-2; CDR3 protein: CASSRGLRRDTQYF; CDR3 DNA: TGTGCCAGCAGCCGCGGGCTGCGCAGAGATACGCAGTATTTT
D gene: TRBD1; CDR3 length: 15; clone size: NA; J gene: TRBJ2-1; V gene: TRBV5-4; CDR3 protein: CASSLITGGRNEQFF; CDR3 DNA: TGTGCCAGCAGCCTAATTACAGGGGGCCGAAATGAGCAGTTCTTC
D gene: NA; CDR3 length: 18; clone size: NA; J gene: TRBJ2-1; V gene: TRBV18; CDR3 protein: CASSRTPSAPSPYNEQFF; CDR3 DNA: TGTGCCAGCTCTAGGACACCGTCCGCACCTTCACCCTACAATGAGCAGTTCTTC
D gene: NA; CDR3 length: 12; clone size: NA; J gene: TRBJ2-5; V gene: TRBV3-1/TRBV3-2; CDR3 protein: CASRDYQETQYF; CDR3 DNA: TGTGCCAGCAGGGACTACCAAGAGACCCAGTACTTC
D gene: TRBD1; CDR3 length: 15; clone size: NA; J gene: TRBJ1-6; V gene: TRBV25-1; CDR3 protein: CASSGQGDGDSPLHF; CDR3 DNA: TGTGCCAGCAGTGGACAGGGGGACGGGGATTCACCCCTCCACTTT
D gene: NA; CDR3 length: 16; clone size: NA; J gene: TRBJ2-7; V gene: TRBV20-1; CDR3 protein: CSASSTRGGGFDEQYF; CDR3 DNA: TGCAGTGCTAGTAGTACCAGGGGCGGGGGTTTCGACGAGCAGTACTTC
D gene: NA; CDR3 length: 14; clone size: NA; J gene: TRBJ1-2; V gene: TRBV21-1; CDR3 protein: CASSKEGQGDGYTF; CDR3 DNA: TGTGCCAGCAGCAAAGAAGGACAGGGGGATGGCTACACCTTC
D gene: TRBD1; CDR3 length: 14; clone size: NA; J gene: TRBJ2-7; V gene: TRBV4-3; CDR3 protein: CASSPAGGNYEQYF; CDR3 DNA: TGCGCCAGCAGCCCCGCAGGGGGCAATTACGAGCAGTACTTC
D gene: NA; CDR3 length: 14; clone size: NA; J gene: TRBJ2-2; V gene: TRBV19; CDR3 protein: CASSILANTGELFF; CDR3 DNA: TGTGCCAGTAGTATACTAGCGAACACCGGGGAGCTGTTTTTT
D gene: TRBD1; CDR3 length: 15; clone size: NA; J gene: TRBJ1-4; V gene: TRBV6-1; CDR3 protein: CASSESDRGGEKLFF; CDR3 DNA: TGTGCCAGCAGTGAATCCGACAGGGGAGGTGAAAAACTGTTTTTT
D gene: TRBD2; CDR3 length: 14; clone size: NA; J gene: TRBJ2-3; V gene: TRBV29-1; CDR3 protein: CSVGTSGETDTQYF; CDR3 DNA: TGCAGCGTCGGGACTAGCGGGGAAACAGATACGCAGTATTTT
D gene: NA; CDR3 length: 16; clone size: NA; J gene: TRBJ2-2; V gene: TRBV5-4; CDR3 protein: CASSLPAGANTGELFF; CDR3 DNA: TGTGCCAGCAGCTTGCCGGCAGGGGCTAACACCGGGGAGCTGTTTTTT
D gene: TRBD1; CDR3 length: 16; clone size: NA; J gene: TRBJ2-3; V gene: TRBV7-9; CDR3 protein: CASTKQGQTGTDTQYF; CDR3 DNA: TGTGCCAGCACCAAACAGGGACAGACTGGGACAGATACGCAGTATTTT
D gene: NA; CDR3 length: 15; clone size: NA; J gene: TRBJ2-3; V gene: TRBV9; CDR3 protein: CASSVAGVDTDTQYF; CDR3 DNA: TGTGCCAGCAGCGTAGCGGGGGTAGATACAGATACGCAGTATTTT
D gene: TRBD1; CDR3 length: 14; clone size: NA; J gene: TRBJ2-1; V gene: TRBV6-2/TRBV6-3; CDR3 protein: CASRRTGNYNEQFF; CDR3 DNA: TGTGCCAGCCGCCGGACAGGGAATTACAATGAGCAGTTCTTC
D gene: NA; CDR3 length: 12; clone size: once; J gene: TRBJ2-3; V gene: TRBV6-5; CDR3 protein: CASSLVEGTQYF; CDR3 DNA: TGTGCCAGCAGTTTAGTGGAGGGTACGCAGTATTTT
D gene: TRBD2; CDR3 length: 15; clone size: once; J gene: TRBJ2-7; V gene: TRBV7-2; CDR3 protein: CASSSQRGVTYEQYF; CDR3 DNA: TGTGCCAGCAGCTCGCAGCGGGGGGTAACCTACGAGCAGTACTTC
D gene: NA; CDR3 length: 15; clone size: few; J gene: TRBJ2-6; V gene: TRBV6-5; CDR3 protein: CASTPEGSGANVLTF; CDR3 DNA: TGTGCCAGCACCCCAGAGGGCTCTGGGGCCAACGTCCTGACTTTC
D gene: TRBD2; CDR3 length: 15; clone size: NA; J gene: TRBJ2-7; V gene: TRBV6-5; CDR3 protein: CASSRGLAGTYEQYF; CDR3 DNA: TGTGCCAGCAGCAGGGGACTAGCGGGAACCTACGAGCAGTACTTC